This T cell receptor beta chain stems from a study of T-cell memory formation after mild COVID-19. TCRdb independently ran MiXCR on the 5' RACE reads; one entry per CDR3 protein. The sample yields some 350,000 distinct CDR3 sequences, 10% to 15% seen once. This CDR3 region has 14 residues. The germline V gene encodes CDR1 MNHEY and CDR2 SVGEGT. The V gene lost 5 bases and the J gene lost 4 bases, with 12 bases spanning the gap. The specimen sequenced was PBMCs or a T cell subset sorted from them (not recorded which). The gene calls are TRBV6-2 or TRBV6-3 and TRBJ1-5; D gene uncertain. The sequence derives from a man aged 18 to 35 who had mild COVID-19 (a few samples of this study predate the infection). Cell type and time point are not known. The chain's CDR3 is CASSLWWANQPQHF. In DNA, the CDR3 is TGTGCCAGCAGTCTGTGGTGGGCGAATCAGCCCCAGCATTTT.